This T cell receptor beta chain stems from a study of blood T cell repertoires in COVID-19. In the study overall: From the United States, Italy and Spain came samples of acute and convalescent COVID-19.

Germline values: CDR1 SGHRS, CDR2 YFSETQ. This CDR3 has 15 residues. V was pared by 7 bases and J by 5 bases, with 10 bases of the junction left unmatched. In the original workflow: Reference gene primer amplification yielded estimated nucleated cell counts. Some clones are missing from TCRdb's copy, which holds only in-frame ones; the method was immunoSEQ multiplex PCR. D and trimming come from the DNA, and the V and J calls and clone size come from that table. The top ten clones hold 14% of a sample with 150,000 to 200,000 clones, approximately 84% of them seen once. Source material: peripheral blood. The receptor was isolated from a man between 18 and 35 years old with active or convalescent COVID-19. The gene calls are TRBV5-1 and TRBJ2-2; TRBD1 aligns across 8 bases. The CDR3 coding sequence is TGCGCCAGCTCCGGACAGGGAGAGAGGACCGGGGAGCTGTTTTTT. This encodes CASSGQGERTGELFF.